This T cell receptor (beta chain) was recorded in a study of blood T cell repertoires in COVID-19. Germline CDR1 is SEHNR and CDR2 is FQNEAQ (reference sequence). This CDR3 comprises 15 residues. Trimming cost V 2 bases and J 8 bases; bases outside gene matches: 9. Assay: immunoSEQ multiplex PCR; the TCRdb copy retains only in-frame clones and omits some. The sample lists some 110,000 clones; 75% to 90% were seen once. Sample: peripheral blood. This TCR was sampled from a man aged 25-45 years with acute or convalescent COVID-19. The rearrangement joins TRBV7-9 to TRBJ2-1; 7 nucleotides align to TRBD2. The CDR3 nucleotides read TGTGCCAGCAGCTTAAACTCCGCGGGAGTCGATGAGCAGTTCTTC. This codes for CASSLNSAGVDEQFF.